This TCR beta chain was documented in a study of blood T cell repertoires in COVID-19. The wider study: COVID-19 samples collected from the United States, Italy and Spain covered acute and convalescent phases. Sources were T cells, B-cell-depleted T cells, or PBMCs; the material itself was cDNA or gDNA.

Germline CDR1 is MDHEN and CDR2 is SYDVKM. With 4 bases clipped from V and 7 bases from J, the junction kept 5 bases outside the gene matches. The CDR3 totals 14 residues. The table came from immunoSEQ multiplex PCR; TCRdb's copy has only in-frame clones and leaves some out. The sample contains about 430,000 clones, approximately 90% of which appear only once. The sequence was obtained from a man aged 18 to 29 with COVID-19, enrolled during active disease. The V gene is TRBV28, the J gene TRBJ2-4, with 9 positions matching TRBD1. Sequenced material: peripheral blood. The CDR3, as DNA: TGTGCCAGCAGTTCCGGGACAGGGACGAACATTCAGTACTTC. Translated, it gives CASSSGTGTNIQYF.